This T cell receptor beta chain was found in a study of cytomegalovirus exposure and HLA in healthy donors. TCRdb's table, derived via immunoSEQ multiplex PCR, lists solely in-frame clones and lacks some. The table has about 200,000 clones, around 88% seen once. V was pared by 6 bases and J by 10 bases, with 13 bases between. In germline, CDR1 is MNHNS, CDR2 SASEGT. This CDR3 spans 13 amino acids. This TCR came from a woman aged 18-30 years in good health and CMV-seronegative. The chain combines TRBV6-1 with TRBJ1-6, with a weak D call TRBD1 (5 bases). Material: PBMCs. DNA for the CDR3: TGTGCCAGCAGGGGGACGGGGGTGTCACCCCTCCACTTT. Amino acid sequence: CASRGTGVSPLHF.